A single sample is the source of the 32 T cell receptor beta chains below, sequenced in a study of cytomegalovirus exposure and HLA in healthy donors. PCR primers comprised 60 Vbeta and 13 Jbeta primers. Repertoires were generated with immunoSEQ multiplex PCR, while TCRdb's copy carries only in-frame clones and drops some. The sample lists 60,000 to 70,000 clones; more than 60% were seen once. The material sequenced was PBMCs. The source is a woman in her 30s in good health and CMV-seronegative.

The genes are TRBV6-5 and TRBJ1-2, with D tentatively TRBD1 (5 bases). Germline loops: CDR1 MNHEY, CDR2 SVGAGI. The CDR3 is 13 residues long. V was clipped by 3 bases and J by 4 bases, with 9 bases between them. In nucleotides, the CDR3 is TGTGCCAGCAGTTATGTTCAGGGCTATGGCTACACCTTC. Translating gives CASSYVQGYGYTF.

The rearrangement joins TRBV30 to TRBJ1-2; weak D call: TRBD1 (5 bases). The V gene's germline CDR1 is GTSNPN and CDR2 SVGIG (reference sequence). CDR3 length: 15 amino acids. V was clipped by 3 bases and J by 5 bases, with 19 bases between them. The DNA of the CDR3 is TGTGCCTGGAGCCCCCGTGGGGGGTCCGGATATGGCTACACCTTC. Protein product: CAWSPRGGSGYGYTF.

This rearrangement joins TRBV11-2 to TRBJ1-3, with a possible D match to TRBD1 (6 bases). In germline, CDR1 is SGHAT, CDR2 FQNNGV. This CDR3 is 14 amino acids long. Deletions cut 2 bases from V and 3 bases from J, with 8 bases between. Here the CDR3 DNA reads TGTGCCAGCAGCTTATCAGGGGTTGGAAACACCATATATTTT. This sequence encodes CASSLSGVGNTIYF.

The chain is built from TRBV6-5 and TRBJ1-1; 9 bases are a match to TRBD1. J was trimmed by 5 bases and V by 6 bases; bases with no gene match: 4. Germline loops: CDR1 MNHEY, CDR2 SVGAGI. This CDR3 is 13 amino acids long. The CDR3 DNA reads TGTGCCAGCAGGGGACAGGGTGTGACTGAAGCTTTCTTT. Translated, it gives CASRGQGVTEAFF.

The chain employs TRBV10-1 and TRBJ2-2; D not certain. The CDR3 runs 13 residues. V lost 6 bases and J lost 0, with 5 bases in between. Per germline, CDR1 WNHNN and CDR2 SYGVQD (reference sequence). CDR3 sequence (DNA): TGCGCCAGCAGCGCTACGAACACCGGGGAGCTGTTTTTT. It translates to CASSATNTGELFF.

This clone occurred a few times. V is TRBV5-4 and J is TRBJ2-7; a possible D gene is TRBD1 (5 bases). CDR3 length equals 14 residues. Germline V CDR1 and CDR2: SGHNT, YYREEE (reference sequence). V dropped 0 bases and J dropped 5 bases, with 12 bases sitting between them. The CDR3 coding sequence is TGTGCCAGCAGCTTGGACTATCAGGGCCACGAGCAGTACTTC. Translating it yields CASSLDYQGHEQYF.

This chain's CDR3 is CAIQPSRGQPQHF. For the CDR3, the DNA is TGTGCCATCCAACCGTCCAGGGGACAGCCCCAGCATTTT. The V call is TRBV10-3, the J call TRBJ1-5; a possible D gene is TRBD1 (6 bases). CDR3 length equals 13 residues. Trimming removed 8 bases from V and 7 bases from J, with 15 bases in between. CDR1 and CDR2 (germline): ENHRY, SYGVKD.

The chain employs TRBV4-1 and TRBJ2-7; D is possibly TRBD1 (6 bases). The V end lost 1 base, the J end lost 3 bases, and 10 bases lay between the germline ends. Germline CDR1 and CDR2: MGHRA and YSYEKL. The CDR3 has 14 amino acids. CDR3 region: CASSQVAGDYEQYF. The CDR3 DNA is TGCGCCAGCAGCCAAGTTGCAGGGGACTACGAGCAGTACTTC.

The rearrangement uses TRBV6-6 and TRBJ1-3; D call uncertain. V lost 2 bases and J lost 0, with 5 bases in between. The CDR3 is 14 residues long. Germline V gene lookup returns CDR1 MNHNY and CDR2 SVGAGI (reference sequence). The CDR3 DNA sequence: TGTGCCAGCAGTTACGGGAGCTCTGGAAACACCATATATTTT. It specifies CASSYGSSGNTIYF.

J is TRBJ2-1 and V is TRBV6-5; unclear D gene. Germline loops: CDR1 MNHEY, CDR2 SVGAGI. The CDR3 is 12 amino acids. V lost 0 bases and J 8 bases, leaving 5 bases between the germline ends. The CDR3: CASSYSPDEQFF. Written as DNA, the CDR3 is TGTGCCAGCAGTTACTCTCCGGATGAGCAGTTCTTC.

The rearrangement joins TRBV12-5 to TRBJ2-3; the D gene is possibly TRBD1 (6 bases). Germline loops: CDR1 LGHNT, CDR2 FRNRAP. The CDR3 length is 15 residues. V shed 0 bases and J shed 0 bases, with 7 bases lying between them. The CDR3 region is CASGLVQGSTDTQYF. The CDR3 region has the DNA TGTGCTAGTGGTTTGGTACAGGGAAGCACAGATACGCAGTATTTT. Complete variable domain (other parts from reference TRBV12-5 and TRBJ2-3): DARVTQTPRHKVTEMGQEVTMRCQPILGHNTVFWYRQTMMQGLELLAYFRNRAPLDDSGMPKDRFSAEMPDATLATLKIQPSEPRDSAVYFCASGLVQGSTDTQYFGPGTRLTVL.

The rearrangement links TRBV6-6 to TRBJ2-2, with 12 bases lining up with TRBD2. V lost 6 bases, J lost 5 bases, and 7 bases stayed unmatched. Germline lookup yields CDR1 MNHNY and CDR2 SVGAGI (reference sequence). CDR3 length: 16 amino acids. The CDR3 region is CASSPGLAGPTGELFF. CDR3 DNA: TGTGCCAGCAGCCCAGGACTAGCGGGACCTACCGGGGAGCTGTTTTTT.

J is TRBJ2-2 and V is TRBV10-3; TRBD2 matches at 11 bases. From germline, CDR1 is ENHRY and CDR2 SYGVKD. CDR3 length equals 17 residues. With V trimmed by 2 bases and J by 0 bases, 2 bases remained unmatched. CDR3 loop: CAISERTSGSNTGELFF. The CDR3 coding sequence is TGTGCCATCAGTGAGAGGACTAGCGGGTCGAACACCGGGGAGCTGTTTTTT.

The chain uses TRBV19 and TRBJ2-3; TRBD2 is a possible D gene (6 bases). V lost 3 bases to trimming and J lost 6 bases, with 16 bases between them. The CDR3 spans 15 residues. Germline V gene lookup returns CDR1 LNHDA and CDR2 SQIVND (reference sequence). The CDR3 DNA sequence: TGTGCCAGTAGTATGAATGCGGGGTACAGTGATACGCAGTATTTT. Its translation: CASSMNAGYSDTQYF.

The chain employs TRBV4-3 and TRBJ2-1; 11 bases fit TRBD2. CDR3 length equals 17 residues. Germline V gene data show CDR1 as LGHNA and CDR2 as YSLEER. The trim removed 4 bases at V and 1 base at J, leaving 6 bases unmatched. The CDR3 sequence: CASSPLGTSGSYNEQFF. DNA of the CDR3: TGCGCCAGCAGCCCCCTAGGGACTAGCGGTTCCTACAATGAGCAGTTCTTC.

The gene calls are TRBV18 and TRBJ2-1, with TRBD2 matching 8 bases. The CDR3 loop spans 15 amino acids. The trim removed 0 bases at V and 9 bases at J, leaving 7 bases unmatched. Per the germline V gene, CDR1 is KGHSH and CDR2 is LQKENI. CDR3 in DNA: TGTGCCAGCTCACCACCGGGACTAGGCTCGACTGAGCAGTTCTTC. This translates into CASSPPGLGSTEQFF.

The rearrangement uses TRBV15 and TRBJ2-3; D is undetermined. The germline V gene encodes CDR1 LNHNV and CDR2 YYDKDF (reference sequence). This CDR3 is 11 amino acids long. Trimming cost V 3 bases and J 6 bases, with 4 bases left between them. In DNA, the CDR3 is TGTGCCACCAGCAGCCAGGATACGCAGTATTTT. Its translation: CATSSQDTQYF.

The CDR3 here is CASSRGGSRTNEQFF. The CDR3 DNA reads TGTGCCAGCAGCCGCGGAGGATCGCGAACCAATGAGCAGTTCTTC. This sequence joins TRBV11-3 and TRBJ2-1; TRBD2 is a possible D gene (5 bases). CDR3 size: 15 residues. The ends were cut back, 5 bases at V and 6 bases at J, with 17 bases in the middle. Germline V lookup: CDR1 SGHNT, CDR2 YENEEA.

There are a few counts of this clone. As DNA, the CDR3 is TGTGCCAGCAGCGTAGGCCCGACAGGGAACTATGGCTACACCTTC. It yields the protein CASSVGPTGNYGYTF. The rearrangement uses TRBV9 and TRBJ1-2; TRBD1 agrees at 7 bases. Germline CDR1 and CDR2: SGDLS and YYNGEE. The ends lost 0 bases at V and 2 bases at J; junction bases unmatched: 4. CDR3 size: 15 residues.

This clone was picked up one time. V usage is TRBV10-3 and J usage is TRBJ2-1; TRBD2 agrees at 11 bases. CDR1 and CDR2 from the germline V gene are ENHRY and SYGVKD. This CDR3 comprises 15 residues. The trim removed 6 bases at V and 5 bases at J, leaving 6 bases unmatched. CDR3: CAISPGLADHNEQFF. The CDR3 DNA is TGTGCCATCAGCCCGGGACTAGCGGATCACAATGAGCAGTTCTTC.

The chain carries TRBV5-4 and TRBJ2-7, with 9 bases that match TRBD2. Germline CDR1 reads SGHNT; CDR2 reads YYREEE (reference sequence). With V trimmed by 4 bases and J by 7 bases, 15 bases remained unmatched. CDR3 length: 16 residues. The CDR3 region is CASSETPSGAALEQYF. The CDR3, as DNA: TGTGCCAGCAGCGAGACCCCTAGCGGGGCCGCCTTAGAGCAGTACTTC.

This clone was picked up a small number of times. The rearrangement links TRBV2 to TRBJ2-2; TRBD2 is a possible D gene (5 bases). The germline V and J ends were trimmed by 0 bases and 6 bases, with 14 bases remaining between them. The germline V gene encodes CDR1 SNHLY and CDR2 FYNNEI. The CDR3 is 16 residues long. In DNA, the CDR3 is TGTGCCAGCAGTGAAGCAATAGGACTGGGGTCCGGGGAGCTGTTTTTT. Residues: CASSEAIGLGSGELFF.

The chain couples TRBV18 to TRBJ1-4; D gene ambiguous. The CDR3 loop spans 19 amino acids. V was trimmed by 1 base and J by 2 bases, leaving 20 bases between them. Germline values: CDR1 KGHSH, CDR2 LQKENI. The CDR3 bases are TGTGCCAGCTCACCACAGTTGTTGGGCAGCCAAGAGACTAATGAAAAACTGTTTTTT. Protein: CASSPQLLGSQETNEKLFF.

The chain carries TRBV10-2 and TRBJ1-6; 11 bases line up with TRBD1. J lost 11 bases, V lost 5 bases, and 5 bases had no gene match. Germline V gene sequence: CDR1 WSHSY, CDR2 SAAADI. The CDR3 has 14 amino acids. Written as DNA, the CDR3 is TGCGCCAGCAGTTCCGGGACAGGGGGGCCACCCCTCCACTTT. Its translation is CASSSGTGGPPLHF.

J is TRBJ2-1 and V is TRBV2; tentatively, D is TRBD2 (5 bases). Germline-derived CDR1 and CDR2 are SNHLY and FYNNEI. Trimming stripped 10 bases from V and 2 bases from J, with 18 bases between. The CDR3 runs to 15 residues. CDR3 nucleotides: TGTGCCACTTCACTAGAACCCTTCACCTACAATGAGCAGTTCTTC. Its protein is CATSLEPFTYNEQFF.

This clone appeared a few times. DNA of the CDR3: TGTGCCAGCAGCCCAGGGGGCACCGGGGAGCTGTTTTTT. This translates into CASSPGGTGELFF. The genes are TRBV7-2 and TRBJ2-2; TRBD1 matches 7 bases. The germline CDR1 and CDR2 sequences are SGHTA and FQGNSA. V shed 5 bases and J 4 bases; nucleotides not matched to a gene: 1. The CDR3 totals 13 residues.

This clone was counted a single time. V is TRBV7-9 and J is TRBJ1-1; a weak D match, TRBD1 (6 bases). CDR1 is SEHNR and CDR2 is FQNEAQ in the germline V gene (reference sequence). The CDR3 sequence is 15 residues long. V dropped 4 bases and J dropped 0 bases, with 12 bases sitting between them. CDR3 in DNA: TGTGCCAGCAGCTCCCTGGACAGTTTGAACACTGAAGCTTTCTTT. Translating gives CASSSLDSLNTEAFF. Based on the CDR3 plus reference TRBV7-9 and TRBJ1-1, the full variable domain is DTGVSQNPRHKITKRGQNVTFRCDPISEHNRLYWYRQTLGQGPEFLTYFQNEAQLEKSRLLSDRFSAERPKGSFSTLEIQRTEQGDSAMYLCASSSLDSLNTEAFFGQGTRLTVV.

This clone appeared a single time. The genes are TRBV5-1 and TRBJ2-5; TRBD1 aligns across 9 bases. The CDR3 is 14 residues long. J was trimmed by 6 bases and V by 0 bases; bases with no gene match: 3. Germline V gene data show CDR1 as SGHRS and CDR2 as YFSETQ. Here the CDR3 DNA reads TGCGCCAGCAGCTTGGGGACAGGGGAAAAGACCCAGTACTTC. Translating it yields CASSLGTGEKTQYF.

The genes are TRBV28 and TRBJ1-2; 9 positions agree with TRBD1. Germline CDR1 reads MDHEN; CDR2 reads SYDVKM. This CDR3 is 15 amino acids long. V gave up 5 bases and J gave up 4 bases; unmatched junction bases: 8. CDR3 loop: CASSIQTGGGYGYTF. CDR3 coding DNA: TGTGCCAGCAGTATCCAAACAGGGGGCGGCTATGGCTACACCTTC.

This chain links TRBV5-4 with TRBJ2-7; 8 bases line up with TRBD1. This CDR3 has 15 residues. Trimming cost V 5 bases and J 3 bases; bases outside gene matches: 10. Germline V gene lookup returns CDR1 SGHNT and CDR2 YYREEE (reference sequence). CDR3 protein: CASSPGQGPFYEQYF. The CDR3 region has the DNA TGTGCCAGCAGTCCTGGACAGGGCCCTTTCTACGAGCAGTACTTC.

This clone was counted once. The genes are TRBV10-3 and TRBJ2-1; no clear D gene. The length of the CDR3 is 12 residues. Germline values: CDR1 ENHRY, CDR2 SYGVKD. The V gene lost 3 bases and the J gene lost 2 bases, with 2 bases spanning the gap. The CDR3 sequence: CAISDTYNEQFF. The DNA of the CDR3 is TGTGCCATCAGTGATACCTACAATGAGCAGTTCTTC.

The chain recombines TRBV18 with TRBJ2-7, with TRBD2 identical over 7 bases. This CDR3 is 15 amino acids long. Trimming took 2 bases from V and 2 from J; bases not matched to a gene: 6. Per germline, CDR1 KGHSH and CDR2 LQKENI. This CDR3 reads CASSPGGEDTYEQYV. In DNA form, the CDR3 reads TGTGCCAGCTCACCAGGGGGGGAGGACACCTACGAGCAGTACGTC.